Sequencing of this TCR beta chain was carried out in a study of human T cells and chemical hapten exposure. Germline V gene lookup returns CDR1 SGHTA and CDR2 FQGNSA. V lost 5 bases to trimming and J lost 7 bases; unmatched junction nucleotides: 5. CDR3 length: 15 amino acids. The time point here: healthy volunteer bleed at 6 weeks. Total RNA was isolated from unfractionated whole blood. For the library, individual cDNA molecules each received unique molecular identifiers. TCRdb passed the RACE reads through MiXCR, listing each CDR3 protein once. Here the sample spans tens of thousands of distinct CDR3 sequences, about 5.5% being singletons. This clonotype has a count of ten or more.

Material: whole blood. The rearrangement joins TRBV7-2 to TRBJ2-1, with 13 bases that match TRBD2. This clonotype was obtained from a human donor in good health. Some clones in this sample may be carry-over from other donors' samples. DNA for the CDR3: TGTGCCAGCAGCCCCCGGACTAGCGGGAGTAATGAGCAGTTCTTC. Protein: CASSPRTSGSNEQFF.